This T cell receptor beta chain came from a study of Graves' ophthalmopathy and Graves' hyperthyroidism. Germline V gene lookup returns CDR1 SGHTA and CDR2 FQGNSA. The CDR3 contains 15 residues. Trimming cost V 2 bases and J 5 bases, with 15 bases left between them. TCR beta CDR3 regions were amplified from RNA transcripts. RT-PCR was first run with HTBI primers, then multiplex PCR in a second round. TCRdb recomputed calls from the multiplex PCR reads with MiXCR, one row per CDR3 protein. The table has about 210,000 distinct CDR3 sequences, roughly 29% seen once. As regards this clonotype: Its specificity is unknown.

Study outcomes and limitations: The model flagged ophthalmopathy progression at 65% to 71% sensitivity and less than 75% specificity.

None of the included patients had other autoimmune diseases, uncontrolled infections, pregnancy or lactation, as these led to exclusion. The diagnosis combined clinical symptoms, thyroxine, TRAb, thyroid ultrasound and orbital computed tomography scans. A 10 ml volume of fresh peripheral blood provided the PBMCs. The specimen sequenced was peripheral blood. The sequence was collected from a man between 50 and 59 years old with Graves' ophthalmopathy. This chain uses TRBV7-2 with TRBJ1-2; possibly TRBD1 for D (5 bases). Written as DNA, the CDR3 is TGTGCCAGCAGCTTAAACGGTCTCGGGGGGTATGGCTACACCTTC. Its protein is CASSLNGLGGYGYTF.